Shown below are 15 T cell receptor beta chains from a single sample sequenced in a study of cytomegalovirus exposure and HLA in healthy donors (dated by TCRdb to between 2016 and 2019). Libraries were constructed by the immunoSEQ multiplex PCR assay. For the multiplex PCR, a mixture combining 60 forward primers for TCR Vbeta segments and 13 reverse primers for TCR Jbeta segments was used. TCRdb mirrors the immuneACCESS table, restricted to in-frame sequences. Some clones are absent from its copies; in checked studies, under half trace to an unresolved V gene, and the reason for the others is unknown. The sample profile shows roughly 43,000 clones; roughly 60% of them were found once. The ten top clones hold approximately 8.4% of the sample. The material sequenced was PBMCs. All receptors derive from a human donor in good health.

The chain employs TRBV5-1 and TRBJ1-1; D may be TRBD1 (6 bases). V lost 2 bases to trimming and J lost 2 bases, with 13 bases between them. This CDR3 is built from 15 residues. Germline CDR1 SGHRS, CDR2 YFSETQ. The CDR3 nucleotides read TGCGCCAGCAGCTTCCAGACAGGAGGTAACACTGAAGCTTTCTTT. Translated: CASSFQTGGNTEAFF.

This rearrangement joins TRBV4-2 to TRBJ2-7, with TRBD2 matching over 11 bases. Losses at the gene ends were 3 bases for V and 3 bases for J; bases not matched to a gene: 10. CDR3 size: 17 residues. Germline V gene data show CDR1 as LGHNA and CDR2 as YNFKEQ. The CDR3 DNA follows: TGTGCCAGCAGCCACCTAGCGGGGGGCGATATTCGCTACGAGCAGTACTTC. The encoded protein is CASSHLAGGDIRYEQYF.

The table lists this clone with a few counts. The chain joins TRBV10-1 to TRBJ1-2, with D possibly TRBD1 on 6 matching bases. The length of the CDR3 is 15 residues. Germline V gene lookup returns CDR1 WNHNN and CDR2 SYGVQD (reference sequence). Trimming pared 6 bases from V and 5 bases from J, leaving 19 bases between. In nucleotides, the CDR3 is TGCGCCAGCAGGGGGGGCCCGGGGGGGGGTTATGGCTACACCTTC. It encodes CASRGGPGGGYGYTF.

On this clone: A read error may produce the germline difference seen at one junction end. The V call is TRBV4-2, the J call TRBJ2-7, with D possibly being TRBD2 (7 bases). The CDR3 is 17 amino acids. The germline V gene encodes CDR1 LGHNA and CDR2 YNFKEQ. CDR3 DNA sequence: TGTGCCAGCAGCCAATCGTTCCGGGGGGCGATATCCTACGAGCAGTGCTTC. Its protein is CASSQSFRGAISYEQCF.

This chain uses TRBV10-1 with TRBJ2-3; 9 positions agree with TRBD2. CDR1 and CDR2 from the germline V gene are WNHNN and SYGVQD (reference sequence). Losses at the gene ends were 3 bases for V and 3 bases for J; bases not matched to a gene: 7. The CDR3 covers 16 residues. CDR3 DNA sequence: TGCGCCAGCAGTGATTGGAGCGGGGGGTTGACAGATACGCAGTATTTT. Encoded protein: CASSDWSGGLTDTQYF.

The V call is TRBV25-1, the J call TRBJ1-2; tentatively, D is TRBD1 (5 bases). V shed 8 bases and J shed 5 bases, with 18 bases lying between them. The CDR3 loop spans 14 amino acids. Germline lookup yields CDR1 MGHDK and CDR2 SYGVNS. The CDR3 DNA is TGTGCCAGCGCCCCCCATGGAGGGGCTTATGGCTACACCTTC. This encodes CASAPHGGAYGYTF.

This clone was seen once. CDR3 loop: CSVAWTGDEAFF. The CDR3 nucleotides are TGCAGCGTCGCCTGGACAGGGGATGAAGCTTTCTTT. The chain is built from TRBV29-1 and TRBJ1-1; 9 bases fit TRBD1. V trimming: 6 bases; J trimming: 7 bases; junction bases outside the gene matches: 6. The CDR3 consists of 12 residues. CDR1 and CDR2 from the germline V gene are SQVTM and ANQGSEA.

The rearrangement links TRBV6-5 to TRBJ2-5; possibly TRBD2 for D (5 bases). The V gene lost 2 bases and the J gene lost 11 bases, with 15 bases spanning the gap. The CDR3 runs to 13 residues. Germline values: CDR1 MNHEY, CDR2 SVGAGI. Here the CDR3 DNA reads TGTGCCAGCAGTTACCGGGCAGTCGGGGAGCAGTACTTC. Translated: CASSYRAVGEQYF.

The rearrangement joins TRBV6-1 to TRBJ1-2, with D perhaps TRBD1 (6 bases). The CDR3 contains 14 residues. Trimming removed 0 bases at V and 6 bases at J, with 11 bases between. Per germline, CDR1 MNHNS and CDR2 SASEGT. The CDR3 bases are TGTGCCAGCAGTGAAGCGAAGGGGGAAGATGGCTACACCTTC. Protein: CASSEAKGEDGYTF.

A single count supports this clone. V and J are TRBV5-4 and TRBJ1-3; TRBD1 is a possible D gene (6 bases). Germline-derived CDR1 and CDR2 are SGHNT and YYREEE (reference sequence). CDR3 length: 15 residues. Trimming left V 3 bases short and J 2 bases short, with 12 bases between. The CDR3 coding sequence is TGTGCCAGCAGCTCGGACAGTACCCCTGGAAACACCATATATTTT. Its translation is CASSSDSTPGNTIYF.

V is TRBV5-1 and J is TRBJ1-4; TRBD1 aligns across 8 bases. Trimming at V came to 3 bases and at J to 8 bases, leaving 6 bases not matched to a gene. CDR1 is SGHRS and CDR2 is YFSETQ in the germline V gene. The CDR3 sequence is 14 residues long. CDR3 region: CASSSGTGQEKLFF. As DNA, the CDR3 is TGCGCCAGCAGCTCCGGGACAGGTCAGGAAAAACTGTTTTTT.

This chain links TRBV5-6 with TRBJ1-2; weak D call: TRBD1 (5 bases). V lost 5 bases and J lost 4, with 12 bases in between. This CDR3 has 13 amino acids. Looked up from germline, CDR1 is SGHDT and CDR2 is YYEEEE. The CDR3 is CASSPTGRYGYTF. DNA of the CDR3: TGTGCCAGCAGTCCCACAGGACGCTATGGCTACACCTTC. Together with reference TRBV5-6 and TRBJ1-2, the CDR3 gives the full variable domain: DAGVTQSPTHLIKTRGQQVTLRCSPKSGHDTVSWYQQALGQGPQFIFQYYEEEERQRGNFPDRFSGHQFPNYSSELNVNALLLGDSALYLCASSPTGRYGYTFGSGTRLTVV.

This clone was observed a handful of times. The CDR3 DNA is TGTGCCAGCAGGAGTTCCGGGTATGGCTACACCTTC. This codes for CASRSSGYGYTF. The V and J genes are TRBV6-6 and TRBJ1-2; D gene unclear. The CDR3 loop spans 12 amino acids. Germline CDR1 MNHNY, CDR2 SVGAGI (reference sequence). Trimming took 6 bases from V and 5 from J, leaving 10 bases between them.

The chain is built from TRBV2 and TRBJ1-2; a possible D gene is TRBD1 (6 bases). Germline assignment: CDR1 SNHLY and CDR2 FYNNEI. Trimming took off 10 bases at V and 7 bases at J, with 19 bases between the two ends. CDR3 length: 13 residues. The CDR3 region has the DNA TGTGCCACCGCCTCGATCAGGGGCAGTGGCTACACCTTC. Translation: CATASIRGSGYTF.

The V and J genes are TRBV7-9 and TRBJ2-7; D is perhaps TRBD1 (7 bases). The germline V and J ends were trimmed by 0 bases and 7 bases, with 16 bases remaining between them. Looked up from germline, CDR1 is SEHNR and CDR2 is FQNEAQ (reference sequence). The CDR3 is made up of 15 amino acids. DNA for the CDR3: TGTGCCAGCAGCTTAGCGGGAGGACAGGCTCAGGAGCAGTACTTC. Its protein is CASSLAGGQAQEQYF.